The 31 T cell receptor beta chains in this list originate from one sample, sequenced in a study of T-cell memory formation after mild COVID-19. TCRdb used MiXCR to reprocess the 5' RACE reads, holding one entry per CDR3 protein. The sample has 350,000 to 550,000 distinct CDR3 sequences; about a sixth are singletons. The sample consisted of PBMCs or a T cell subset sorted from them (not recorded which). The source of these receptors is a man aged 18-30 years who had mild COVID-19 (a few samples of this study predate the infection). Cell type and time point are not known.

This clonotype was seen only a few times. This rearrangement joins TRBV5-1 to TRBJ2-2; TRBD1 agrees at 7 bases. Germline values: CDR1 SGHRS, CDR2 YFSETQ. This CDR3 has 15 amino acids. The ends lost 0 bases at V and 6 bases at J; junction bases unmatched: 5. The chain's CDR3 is CASSLANTGAGELFF. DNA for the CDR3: TGCGCCAGCAGCTTGGCCAATACAGGGGCCGGGGAGCTGTTTTTT.

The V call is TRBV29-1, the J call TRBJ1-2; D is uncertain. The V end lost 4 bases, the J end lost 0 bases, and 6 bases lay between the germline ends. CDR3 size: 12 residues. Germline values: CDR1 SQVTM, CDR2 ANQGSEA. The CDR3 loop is CSVAGANYGYTF. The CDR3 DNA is TGCAGCGTTGCCGGGGCTAACTATGGCTACACCTTC.

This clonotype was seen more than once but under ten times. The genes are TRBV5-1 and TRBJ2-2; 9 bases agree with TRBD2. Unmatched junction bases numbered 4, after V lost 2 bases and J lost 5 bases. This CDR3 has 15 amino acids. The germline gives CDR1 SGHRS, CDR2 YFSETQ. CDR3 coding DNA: TGCGCCAGCAGCTTCGGCAGCGGGGGGACCGGGGAGCTGTTTTTT. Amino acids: CASSFGSGGTGELFF.

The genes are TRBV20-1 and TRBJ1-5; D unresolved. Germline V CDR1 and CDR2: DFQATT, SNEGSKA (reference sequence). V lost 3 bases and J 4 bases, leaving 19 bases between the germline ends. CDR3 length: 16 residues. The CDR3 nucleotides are TGCAGTGCTAGGAAGCCCGGAGGTCTGGGAAATCAGCCCCAGCATTTT. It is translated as CSARKPGGLGNQPQHF.

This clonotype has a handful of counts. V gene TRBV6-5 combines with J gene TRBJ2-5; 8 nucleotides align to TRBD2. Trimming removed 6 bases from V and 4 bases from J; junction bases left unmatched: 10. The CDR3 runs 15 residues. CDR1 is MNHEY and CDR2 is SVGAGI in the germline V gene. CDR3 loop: CASSWTSRGGETQYF. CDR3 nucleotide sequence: TGTGCCAGCAGCTGGACTAGCCGCGGGGGAGAGACCCAGTACTTC.

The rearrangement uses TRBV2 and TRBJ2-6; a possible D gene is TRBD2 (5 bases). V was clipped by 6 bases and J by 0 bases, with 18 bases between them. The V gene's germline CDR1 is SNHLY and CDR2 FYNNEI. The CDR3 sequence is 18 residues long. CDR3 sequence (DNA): TGTGCCAGCAGAAATAATCCGGGGAAAAGCTCTGGGGCCAACGTCCTGACTTTC. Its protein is CASRNNPGKSSGANVLTF.

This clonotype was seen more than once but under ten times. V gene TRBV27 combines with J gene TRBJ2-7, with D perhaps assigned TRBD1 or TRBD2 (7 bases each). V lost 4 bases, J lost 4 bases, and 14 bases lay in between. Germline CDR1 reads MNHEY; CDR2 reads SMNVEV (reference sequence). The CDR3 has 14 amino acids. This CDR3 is CASSWGRGGYEQYF. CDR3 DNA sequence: TGTGCCAGCAGTTGGGGCAGGGGGGGATACGAGCAGTACTTC.

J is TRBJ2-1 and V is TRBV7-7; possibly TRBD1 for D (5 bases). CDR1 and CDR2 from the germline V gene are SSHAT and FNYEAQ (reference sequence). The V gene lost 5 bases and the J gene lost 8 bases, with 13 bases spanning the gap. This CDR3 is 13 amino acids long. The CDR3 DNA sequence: TGTGCCAGCAGCCAAAGGGGTTCCCATGAGCAGTTCTTC. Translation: CASSQRGSHEQFF.

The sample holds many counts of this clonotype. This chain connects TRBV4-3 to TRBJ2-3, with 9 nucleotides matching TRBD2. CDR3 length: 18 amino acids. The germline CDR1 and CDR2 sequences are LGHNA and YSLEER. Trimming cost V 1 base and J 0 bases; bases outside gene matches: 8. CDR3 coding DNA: TGCGCCAGCAGCCAAGGCTGGGGCAGCGGGGGGAGCACAGATACGCAGTATTTT. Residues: CASSQGWGSGGSTDTQYF.

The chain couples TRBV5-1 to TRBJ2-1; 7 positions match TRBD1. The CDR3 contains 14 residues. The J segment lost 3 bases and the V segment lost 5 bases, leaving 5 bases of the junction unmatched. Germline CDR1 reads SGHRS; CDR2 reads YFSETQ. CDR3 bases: TGCGCCAGCAGTCAACAGGGGAACTACAATGAGCAGTTCTTC. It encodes CASSQQGNYNEQFF.

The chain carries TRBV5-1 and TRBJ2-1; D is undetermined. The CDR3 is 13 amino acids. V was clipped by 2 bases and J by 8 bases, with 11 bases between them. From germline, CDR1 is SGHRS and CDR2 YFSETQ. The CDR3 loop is CASSFSVGDEQFF. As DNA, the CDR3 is TGCGCCAGCAGCTTCTCGGTAGGCGATGAGCAGTTCTTC.

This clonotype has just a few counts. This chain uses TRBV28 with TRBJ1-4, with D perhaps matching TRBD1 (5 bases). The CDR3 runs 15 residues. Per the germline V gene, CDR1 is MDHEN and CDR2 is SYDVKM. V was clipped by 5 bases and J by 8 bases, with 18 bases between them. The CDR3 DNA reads TGTGCCAGCAGTAATCCGCCCAGGGCCCGGGAAAAACTGTTTTTT. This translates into CASSNPPRAREKLFF.

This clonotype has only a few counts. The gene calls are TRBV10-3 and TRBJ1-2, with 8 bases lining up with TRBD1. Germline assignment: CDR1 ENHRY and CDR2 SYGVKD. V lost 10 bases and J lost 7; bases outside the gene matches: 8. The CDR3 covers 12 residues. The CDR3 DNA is TGTGCCAGCGCTTCAGGGGGCAGTGGCTACACCTTC. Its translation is CASASGGSGYTF.

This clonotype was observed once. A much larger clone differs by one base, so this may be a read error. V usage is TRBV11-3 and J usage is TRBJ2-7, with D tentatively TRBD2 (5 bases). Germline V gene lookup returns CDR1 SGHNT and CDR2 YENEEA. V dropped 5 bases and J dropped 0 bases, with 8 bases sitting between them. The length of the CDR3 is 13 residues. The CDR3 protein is CASSPGNSYEQYF. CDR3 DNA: TGTGCCAGCAGCCCCGGGAACTCCTACGAGCAGTACTTC.

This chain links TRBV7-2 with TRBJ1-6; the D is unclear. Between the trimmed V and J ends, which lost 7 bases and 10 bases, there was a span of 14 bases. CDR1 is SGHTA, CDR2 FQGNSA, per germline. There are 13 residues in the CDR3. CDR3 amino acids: CASTLQLGSPLHF. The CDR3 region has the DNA TGTGCCAGCACTCTCCAGTTGGGATCACCCCTCCACTTT.

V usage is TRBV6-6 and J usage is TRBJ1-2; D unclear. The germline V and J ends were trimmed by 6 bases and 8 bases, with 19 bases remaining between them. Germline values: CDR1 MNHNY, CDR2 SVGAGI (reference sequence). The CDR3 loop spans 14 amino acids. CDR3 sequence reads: CASSLRTVGSGYTF. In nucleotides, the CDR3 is TGTGCCAGCAGCCTACGGACGGTGGGGAGCGGCTACACCTTC.

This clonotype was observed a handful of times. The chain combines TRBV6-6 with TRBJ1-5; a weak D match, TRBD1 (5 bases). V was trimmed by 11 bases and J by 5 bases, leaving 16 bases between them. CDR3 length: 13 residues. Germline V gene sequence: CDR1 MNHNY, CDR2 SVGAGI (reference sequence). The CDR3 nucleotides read TGTGCCCACGCCTTTTGGGGCGATCAGCCCCAGCATTTT. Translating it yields CAHAFWGDQPQHF.

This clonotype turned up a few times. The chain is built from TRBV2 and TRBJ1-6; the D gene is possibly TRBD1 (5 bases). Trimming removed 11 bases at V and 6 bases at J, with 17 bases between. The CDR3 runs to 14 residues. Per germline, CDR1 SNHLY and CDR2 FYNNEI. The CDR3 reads CAGRQIGANSPLHF. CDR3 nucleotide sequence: TGTGCCGGACGACAGATTGGGGCTAATTCACCCCTCCACTTT. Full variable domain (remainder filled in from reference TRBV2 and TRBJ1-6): EPEVTQTPSHQVTQMGQEVILRCVPISNHLYFYWYRQILGQKVEFLVSFYNNEISEKSEIFDDQFSVERPDGSNFTLKIRSTKLEDSAMYFCAGRQIGANSPLHFGNGTRLTVT.

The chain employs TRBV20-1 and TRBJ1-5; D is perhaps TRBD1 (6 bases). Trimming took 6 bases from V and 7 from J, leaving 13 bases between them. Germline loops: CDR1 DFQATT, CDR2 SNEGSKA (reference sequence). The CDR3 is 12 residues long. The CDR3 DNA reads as TGCAGTGCCAAGGGGGGCGAACAGCCCCAGCATTTT. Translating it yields CSAKGGEQPQHF.

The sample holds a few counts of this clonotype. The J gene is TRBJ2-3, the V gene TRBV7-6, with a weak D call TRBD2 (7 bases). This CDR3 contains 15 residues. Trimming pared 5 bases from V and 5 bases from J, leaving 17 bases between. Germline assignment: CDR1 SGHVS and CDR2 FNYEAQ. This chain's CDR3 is CASSPPGGGGDTQYF. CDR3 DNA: TGTGCCAGCAGCCCACCGGGGGGCGGGGGAGATACGCAGTATTTT.

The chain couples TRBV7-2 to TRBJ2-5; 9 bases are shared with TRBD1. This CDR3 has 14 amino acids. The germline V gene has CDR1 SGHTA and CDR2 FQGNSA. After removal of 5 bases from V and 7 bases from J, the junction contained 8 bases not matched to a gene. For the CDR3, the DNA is TGTGCCAGCAGCGGGGACAGGGACTCCGGGACCCAGTACTTC. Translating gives CASSGDRDSGTQYF. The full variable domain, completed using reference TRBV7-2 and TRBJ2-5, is GAGVSQSPSNKVTEKGKDVELRCDPISGHTALYWYRQSLGQGLEFLIYFQGNSAPDKSGLPSDRFSAERTGGSVSTLTIQRTQQEDSAVYLCASSGDRDSGTQYFGPGTRLLVL.

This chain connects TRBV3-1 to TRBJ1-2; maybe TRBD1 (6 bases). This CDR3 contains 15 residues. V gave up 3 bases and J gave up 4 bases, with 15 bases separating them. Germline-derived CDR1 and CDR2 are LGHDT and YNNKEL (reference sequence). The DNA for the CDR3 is TGTGCCAGCAGCCATAAGGGGGGGGCCAGCTATGGCTACACCTTC. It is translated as CASSHKGGASYGYTF.

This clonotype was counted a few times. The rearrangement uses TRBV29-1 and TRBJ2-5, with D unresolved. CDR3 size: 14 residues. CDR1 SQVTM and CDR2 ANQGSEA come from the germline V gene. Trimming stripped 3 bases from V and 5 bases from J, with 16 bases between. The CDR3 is CSVEFGLTKETQYF. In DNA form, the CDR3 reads TGCAGCGTTGAGTTTGGCCTTACTAAGGAGACCCAGTACTTC.

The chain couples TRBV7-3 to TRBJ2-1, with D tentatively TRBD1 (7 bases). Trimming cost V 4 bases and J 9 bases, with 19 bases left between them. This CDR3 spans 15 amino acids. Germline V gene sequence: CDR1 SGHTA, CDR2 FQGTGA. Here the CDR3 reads CASSWQGGQGAEQFF. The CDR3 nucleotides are TGTGCCAGCAGCTGGCAGGGGGGTCAAGGGGCTGAGCAGTTCTTC.

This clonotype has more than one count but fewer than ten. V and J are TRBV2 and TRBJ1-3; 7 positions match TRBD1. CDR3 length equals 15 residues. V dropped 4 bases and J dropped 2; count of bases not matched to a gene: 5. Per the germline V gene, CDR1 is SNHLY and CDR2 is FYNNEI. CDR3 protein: CASSALTGPGNTIYF. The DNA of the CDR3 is TGTGCCAGCAGTGCCCTGACAGGGCCTGGAAACACCATATATTTT.

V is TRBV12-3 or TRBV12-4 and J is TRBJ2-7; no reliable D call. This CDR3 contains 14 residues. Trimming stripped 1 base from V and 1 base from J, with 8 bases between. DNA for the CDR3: TGTGCCAGCAGTTTAGGCCCTACGTCCTACGAGCAGTACGTC. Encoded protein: CASSLGPTSYEQYV.

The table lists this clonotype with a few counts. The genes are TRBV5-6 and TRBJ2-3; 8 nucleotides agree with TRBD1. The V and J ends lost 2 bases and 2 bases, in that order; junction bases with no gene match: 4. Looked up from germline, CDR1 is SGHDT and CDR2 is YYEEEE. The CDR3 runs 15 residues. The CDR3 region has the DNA TGTGCCAGCAGCTTCAGGGGGCGCCCCACAGATACGCAGTATTTT. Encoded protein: CASSFRGRPTDTQYF.

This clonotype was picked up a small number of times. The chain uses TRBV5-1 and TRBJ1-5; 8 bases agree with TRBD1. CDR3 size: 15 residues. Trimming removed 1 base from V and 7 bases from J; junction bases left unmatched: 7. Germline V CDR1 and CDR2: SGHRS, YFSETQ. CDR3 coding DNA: TGCGCCAGCAGCTTGACAGGGGGAATACGGCAGCCCCAGCATTTT. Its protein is CASSLTGGIRQPQHF.

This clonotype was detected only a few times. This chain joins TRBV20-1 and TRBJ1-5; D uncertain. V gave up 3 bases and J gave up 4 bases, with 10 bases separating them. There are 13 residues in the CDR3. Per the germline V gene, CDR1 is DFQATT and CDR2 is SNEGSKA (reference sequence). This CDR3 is CSASDEFNQPQHF. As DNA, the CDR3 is TGCAGTGCTAGTGATGAGTTTAATCAGCCCCAGCATTTT.

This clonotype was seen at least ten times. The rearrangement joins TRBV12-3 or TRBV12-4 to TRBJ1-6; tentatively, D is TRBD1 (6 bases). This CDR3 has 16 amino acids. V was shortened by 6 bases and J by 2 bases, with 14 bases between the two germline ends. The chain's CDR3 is CASSPRGDTYNSPLHF. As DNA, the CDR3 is TGTGCCAGCAGCCCGAGGGGGGATACCTATAATTCACCCCTCCACTTT.

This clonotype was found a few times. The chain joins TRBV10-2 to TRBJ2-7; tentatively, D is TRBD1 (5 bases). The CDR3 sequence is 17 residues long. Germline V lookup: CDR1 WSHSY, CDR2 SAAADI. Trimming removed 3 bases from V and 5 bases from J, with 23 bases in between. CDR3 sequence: CASSETGPQGSRNEQYF. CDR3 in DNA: TGCGCCAGCAGTGAAACCGGACCCCAGGGCTCGCGCAACGAGCAGTACTTC.